The 2 T cell receptor beta chains reported below all come from one sample, sequenced in a study of naive and memory T cell subsets. Two oligonucleotides, mixed equimolar, formed the beta constant-region primer covering TRBC1 and TRBC2. MiXCR, run by TCRdb on the UMI-ligation and nested PCR reads, gives a single entry per CDR3 protein. The sample records tens of thousands of distinct CDR3 sequences, around 12% being singletons. Input material: central memory CD4+ T cells from blood. The receptor set was obtained from a human donor in good health.

This clonotype was seen many times. The rearrangement links TRBV6-5 to TRBJ2-2; D may be TRBD1 (5 bases). The V end lost 5 bases, the J end lost 0 bases, and 7 bases lay between the germline ends. Germline CDR1 MNHEY, CDR2 SVGAGI. The CDR3 is 14 residues long. CDR3 residues: CASSMTANTGELFF. DNA for the CDR3: TGTGCCAGCAGTATGACAGCGAACACCGGGGAGCTGTTTTTT.

This chain links TRBV6-2 or TRBV6-3 with TRBJ2-7; 11 bases are shared with TRBD2. The germline CDR1 and CDR2 sequences are MNHEY and SVGEGT. J lost 3 bases, V lost 5 bases, and 6 bases had no gene match. This CDR3 comprises 15 residues. The CDR3 sequence is CASSDPGLAVYEQYF. CDR3 DNA: TGTGCCAGCAGTGATCCGGGACTAGCGGTCTACGAGCAGTACTTC.